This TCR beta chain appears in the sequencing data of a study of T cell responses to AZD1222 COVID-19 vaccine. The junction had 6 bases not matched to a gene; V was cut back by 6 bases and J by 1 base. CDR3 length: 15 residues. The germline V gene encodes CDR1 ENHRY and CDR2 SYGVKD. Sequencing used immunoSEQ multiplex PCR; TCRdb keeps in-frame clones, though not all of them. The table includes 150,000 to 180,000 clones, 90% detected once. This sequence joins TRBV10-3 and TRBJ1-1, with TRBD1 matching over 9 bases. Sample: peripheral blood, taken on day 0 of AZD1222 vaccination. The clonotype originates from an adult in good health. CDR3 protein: CAIRDRGPRNTEAFF. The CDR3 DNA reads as TGTGCCATCAGGGACAGGGGCCCTCGGAACACTGAAGCTTTCTTT.